Presented here are 19 T cell receptor beta chains from one specimen sequenced in a study of blood T cells in healthy people across ages. A second PCR of 7 to 11 cycles used a sample-barcoded 5' primer and a J-beta primer mix. TCRdb independently ran MiXCR on the 5' RACE reads; one entry per CDR3 protein. The sample records about 1.8 million distinct CDR3 sequences, about 50% being singletons. What was sequenced was blood. These receptors all stem from a woman in her forties in good health.

This clonotype was observed a few times. The chain combines TRBV3-1 with TRBJ2-4; no definite D call. The ends were cut back, 9 bases at V and 6 bases at J, with 3 bases in the middle. The germline V gene encodes CDR1 LGHDT and CDR2 YNNKEL (reference sequence). The length of the CDR3 is 9 residues. The CDR3 DNA is TGTGCCAGAGTAAACATTCAGTACTTC. It is translated as CARVNIQYF.

This clonotype was detected only a few times. J is TRBJ2-7 and V is TRBV20-1; D call uncertain. The CDR3 is made up of 12 amino acids. Germline CDR1 is DFQATT and CDR2 is SNEGSKA (reference sequence). The V end was cut by 6 bases, the J end by 0 bases, with 9 bases between. CDR3 bases: TGCAGTGCCTCGAGTTTCTCCTACGAGCAGTACTTC. It yields the protein CSASSFSYEQYF.

In its sample, this clonotype was seen a few times. The CDR3 nucleotides are TGTGCCGTACAACCGGAGGGACAGGGTTTGGCAGATACGCAGTATTTT. It translates to CAVQPEGQGLADTQYF. The chain carries TRBV10-3 and TRBJ2-3; 9 nucleotides agree with TRBD1. This CDR3 comprises 16 residues. CDR1 is ENHRY, CDR2 SYGVKD, per germline. The junction had 16 bases not matched to a gene; V was cut back by 11 bases and J by 4 bases.

The chain recombines TRBV6-2 or TRBV6-3 with TRBJ2-3; perhaps TRBD1 as D (6 bases). The germline CDR1 and CDR2 sequences are MNHEY and SVGEGT. The CDR3 is 13 residues long. The V and J ends lost 2 bases and 10 bases respectively, with 13 bases between them. The CDR3 protein is CASSYMGQKAQYF. The CDR3 bases are TGTGCCAGCAGTTACATGGGACAAAAAGCGCAGTATTTT.

This clonotype has more than one count but fewer than ten. J is TRBJ2-7 and V is TRBV9, with a tentative D call TRBD1 (6 bases). Trimming stripped 4 bases from V and 2 bases from J, with 13 bases between. CDR1 is SGDLS, CDR2 YYNGEE, per germline. The CDR3 totals 14 residues. The CDR3 DNA reads TGTGCCAGCAGCCCGATGGACAGCACCTACGAGCAGTACTTC. Translated: CASSPMDSTYEQYF.

The chain combines TRBV27 with TRBJ1-1, with no clear D. The CDR3 is 13 residues long. Trimming stripped 2 bases from V and 4 bases from J, with 8 bases between. Germline CDR1 is MNHEY and CDR2 is SMNVEV (reference sequence). The CDR3 is CASSLEGTTEAFF. The DNA for the CDR3 is TGTGCCAGCAGTTTAGAGGGTACCACTGAAGCTTTCTTT.

V gene TRBV5-1 combines with J gene TRBJ2-7; D is ambiguous. Germline CDR1 SGHRS, CDR2 YFSETQ. The CDR3 is 15 residues long. Trimming shortened V by 2 bases and J by 5 bases, and 17 bases separated the two germline ends. The CDR3 protein is CASSFYLSPKNEQYF. As DNA, the CDR3 is TGCGCCAGCAGCTTCTACTTGTCCCCGAAGAACGAGCAGTACTTC.

CDR3 in DNA: TGCAGTGCTAGCTGGGCAGACTATGGCTACACCTTC. Protein product: CSASWADYGYTF. The chain joins TRBV20-1 to TRBJ1-2; the D is unclear. The CDR3 totals 12 residues. Germline CDR1 is DFQATT and CDR2 is SNEGSKA (reference sequence). V lost 3 bases and J 3 bases, leaving 8 bases between the germline ends.

This chain uses TRBV18 with TRBJ1-4; D remains ambiguous. The CDR3 has 15 amino acids. Germline V gives CDR1 KGHSH, CDR2 LQKENI. Deletions cut 3 bases from V and 0 bases from J, with 8 bases between. DNA of the CDR3: TGTGCCAGCTCACCGACACTTGCAACTAATGAAAAACTGTTTTTT. It specifies CASSPTLATNEKLFF.

V usage is TRBV7-2 and J usage is TRBJ2-1; 7 positions agree with TRBD2. CDR1 is SGHTA and CDR2 is FQGNSA in the germline V gene. J gave up 0 bases and V 5 bases, and 7 bases lay outside the gene matches. There are 16 residues in the CDR3. CDR3 in amino acids: CASSQTSDHSYNEQFF. CDR3 DNA: TGTGCCAGCAGCCAAACTAGCGATCACTCCTACAATGAGCAGTTCTTC.

The chain employs TRBV10-2 and TRBJ1-2; D is uncertain. This CDR3 spans 13 amino acids. Germline-derived CDR1 and CDR2 are WSHSY and SAAADI. The V and J ends lost 11 bases and 5 bases respectively, with 18 bases between them. In nucleotides, the CDR3 is TGCGCCTCCTCCAAGGGTGTCGGGTATGGCTACACCTTC. It specifies CASSKGVGYGYTF.

The rearrangement links TRBV6-2 or TRBV6-3 to TRBJ2-5; possibly TRBD1 or TRBD2 for D (5 bases each). The CDR3 loop spans 15 amino acids. From germline, CDR1 is MNHEY and CDR2 SVGEGT. Trimming left V 4 bases short and J 1 base short, with 13 bases between. The DNA for the CDR3 is TGTGCCAGCAGTTGGGTGGGGGACCCCCAAGAGACCCAGTACTTC. Amino acids: CASSWVGDPQETQYF.

The chain has TRBV5-5 and TRBJ2-4; D not resolved. The J call is doubtful: the DNA matches TRBJ2-5 better. From germline, CDR1 is SGHKS and CDR2 YYEKEE (reference sequence). This CDR3 is built from 18 residues. CDR3 sequence reads: CASSLGLLRVKGGETQYF. The CDR3 DNA reads TGTGCCAGCAGCTTGGGATTGTTAAGGGTTAAGGGTGGAGAGACCCAGTACTTC.

The CDR3 nucleotides are TGCAGTGCTGCGGCAGGGGAGGGTGGCTACACCTTC. Amino acid sequence: CSAAAGEGGYTF. The gene calls are TRBV20-1 and TRBJ1-2; TRBD1 is a possible D gene (6 bases). V lost 5 bases to trimming and J lost 7 bases, with 14 bases between them. Germline CDR1 is DFQATT and CDR2 is SNEGSKA (reference sequence). CDR3 length: 12 residues.

This rearrangement joins TRBV4-2 to TRBJ1-2; the D is unclear. Germline loops: CDR1 LGHNA, CDR2 YNFKEQ. V shed 0 bases and J shed 4 bases, with 12 bases lying between them. This CDR3 is built from 15 residues. The CDR3 bases are TGTGCCAGCAGCCAAGATCAGGCAGAAGTCTATGGCTACACCTTC. Its protein is CASSQDQAEVYGYTF.

This sequence joins TRBV27 and TRBJ2-1, with D maybe TRBD2 (6 bases). Germline CDR1 and CDR2: MNHEY and SMNVEV (reference sequence). The germline V and J ends were trimmed by 7 bases and 0 bases, with 13 bases remaining between them. This CDR3 spans 15 amino acids. The CDR3 nucleotides read TGTGCCAGCATTCGGGACTTAGCCTCCTACAATGAGCAGTTCTTC. It specifies CASIRDLASYNEQFF.

The genes are TRBV20-1 and TRBJ2-3; D is ambiguous. V lost 6 bases and J 6 bases, leaving 10 bases between the germline ends. This CDR3 has 11 amino acids. Germline V gives CDR1 DFQATT, CDR2 SNEGSKA (reference sequence). As DNA, the CDR3 is TGCAGTGCAAAGAAAGGGGATACGCAGTATTTT. Its protein product is CSAKKGDTQYF.

The rearrangement uses TRBV27 and TRBJ2-1, with unresolved D. Trimming took off 8 bases at V and 0 bases at J, with 11 bases between the two ends. The CDR3 contains 14 residues. Germline V gene sequence: CDR1 MNHEY, CDR2 SMNVEV (reference sequence). Here the CDR3 reads CASGRISSYNEQFF. The CDR3 DNA reads as TGTGCCAGCGGAAGGATTAGCTCCTACAATGAGCAGTTCTTC.

The table lists this clonotype with a few counts. The chain combines TRBV29-1 with TRBJ1-2; no clear D. The germline V gene encodes CDR1 SQVTM and CDR2 ANQGSEA. V lost 1 base, J lost 6 bases, and 15 bases lay in between. This CDR3 is 14 amino acids long. The CDR3 protein is CSVEGELVEDGYTF. CDR3 coding DNA: TGCAGCGTTGAAGGGGAACTGGTTGAGGATGGCTACACCTTC. Filled out from reference TRBV29-1 and TRBJ1-2, the complete variable domain reads SAVISQKPSRDICQRGTSLTIQCQVDSQVTMMFWYRQQPGQSLTLIATANQGSEATYESGFVIDKFPISRPNLTFSTLTVSNMSPEDSSIYLCSVEGELVEDGYTFGSGTRLTVV.